Described below is a single T cell receptor beta chain sequence and its context. Antigen unknown. These data belong to a study of cytomegalovirus exposure and HLA in healthy donors. As for the study in general: The approximately 110 validation repertoires used a platform that matched the one used for the approximately 610 first-cohort repertoires, as a later analysis reported. Study findings and constraints: Most TCR sequences were rare, but some public TCRs occurred in many donors. Clusters of TCRs from the first cohort tended to co-occur in the 120 or so validation repertoires (as a later analysis found). The study recorded 164 TCR beta chains that were cytomegalovirus-associated.

This table comes from immunoSEQ multiplex PCR, and its TCRdb copy is limited to in-frame clones, with some not included. This table holds roughly 90,000 clones, approximately 94% found once. The ends lost 6 bases at V and 0 bases at J; junction bases unmatched: 2. Germline assignment: CDR1 SQVTM and CDR2 ANQGSEA. The CDR3 covers 13 residues. Sequencing was performed on PBMCs. The clonotype comes from a woman aged 25 to 39 in good health and CMV-seropositive. The chain couples TRBV29-1 to TRBJ2-7, with TRBD1 matching 10 bases. The CDR3 loop is CSVDRGDSYEQYF. The CDR3 bases are TGCAGCGTGGACAGGGGGGACTCCTACGAGCAGTACTTC.